This paragraph reports one T cell receptor beta chain. Antigen unknown. This specimen comes from a study of cytomegalovirus exposure and HLA in healthy donors. Study background: The 120 or so validation repertoires were produced on the same platform as the approximately 620 repertoires of the first cohort. This was reported in a later analysis. Whole-study results and caveats: In the roughly 120 validation repertoires, a later analysis found that first-cohort TCR clusters tended to co-occur. In vitro confirmation showed a few CMV-associated chains to be CMV antigen specific. Reportedly, cytomegalovirus status was diagnosed with high sensitivity and specificity.

Data came from immunoSEQ multiplex PCR; TCRdb stores just in-frame clones and leaves some out. The table has roughly 200,000 clones, roughly 86% seen once; the top ten hold around 7.2%. Germline CDR1 and CDR2: SEHNR and FQNEAQ (reference sequence). V lost 0 bases to trimming and J lost 4 bases; unmatched junction nucleotides: 5. The CDR3 contains 16 residues. The receptor was isolated from a man aged 30 to 45 in good health and CMV-seropositive. This chain uses TRBV7-9 with TRBJ2-1; TRBD1 matches 8 bases. Material for sequencing was PBMCs. In DNA, the CDR3 is TGTGCCAGCAGCTTAGCTCACGGGACAGGTTACAATGAGCAGTTCTTC. Translation gives CASSLAHGTGYNEQFF.